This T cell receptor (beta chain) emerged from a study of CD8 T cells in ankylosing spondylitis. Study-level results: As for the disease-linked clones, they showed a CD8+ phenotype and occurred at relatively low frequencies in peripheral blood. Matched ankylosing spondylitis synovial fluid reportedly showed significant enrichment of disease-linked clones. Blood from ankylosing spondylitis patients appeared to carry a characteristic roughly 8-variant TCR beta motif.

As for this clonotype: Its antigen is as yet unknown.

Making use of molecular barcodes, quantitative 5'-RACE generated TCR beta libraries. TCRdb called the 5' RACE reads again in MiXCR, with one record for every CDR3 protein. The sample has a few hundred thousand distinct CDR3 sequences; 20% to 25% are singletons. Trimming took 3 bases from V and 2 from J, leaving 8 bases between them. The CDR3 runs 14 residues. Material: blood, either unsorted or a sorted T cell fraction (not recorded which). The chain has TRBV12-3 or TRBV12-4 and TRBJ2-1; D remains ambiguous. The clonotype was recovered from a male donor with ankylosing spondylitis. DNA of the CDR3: TGTGCCAGCAGTTTCCTAACCCCCTACAATGAGCAGTTCTTC. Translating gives CASSFLTPYNEQFF.